This entry describes one TCR beta chain. The CDR3 has 12 amino acids. V lost 5 bases and J 0 bases, leaving 5 bases between the germline ends. Germline V lookup: CDR1 LGHNA, CDR2 YNFKEQ. This record belongs to a study of graft-versus-host responses after intestinal transplantation. Across the whole study: The study gave all recipients anti-thymocyte globulin induction, then tacrolimus and steroids for approximately three years.

Graft tissue was processed to release intraepithelial and lamina propria lymphocytes. TCRdb's copy holds only in-frame clones and misses some; the assay was immunoSEQ multiplex PCR. Of about 8,000 clones in the sample, 75% were seen once. This specimen consisted of ileum tissue, obtained approximately 31 weeks after intestinal transplant. The origin of this receptor is a human patient who received an intestinal transplant, so some T cells may come from the graft donor. The rearrangement joins TRBV4-2 to TRBJ2-7, with unresolved D. CDR3: CASSGSSYEQYF. CDR3 coding DNA: TGTGCCAGCAGCGGCTCCTCCTACGAGCAGTACTTC.